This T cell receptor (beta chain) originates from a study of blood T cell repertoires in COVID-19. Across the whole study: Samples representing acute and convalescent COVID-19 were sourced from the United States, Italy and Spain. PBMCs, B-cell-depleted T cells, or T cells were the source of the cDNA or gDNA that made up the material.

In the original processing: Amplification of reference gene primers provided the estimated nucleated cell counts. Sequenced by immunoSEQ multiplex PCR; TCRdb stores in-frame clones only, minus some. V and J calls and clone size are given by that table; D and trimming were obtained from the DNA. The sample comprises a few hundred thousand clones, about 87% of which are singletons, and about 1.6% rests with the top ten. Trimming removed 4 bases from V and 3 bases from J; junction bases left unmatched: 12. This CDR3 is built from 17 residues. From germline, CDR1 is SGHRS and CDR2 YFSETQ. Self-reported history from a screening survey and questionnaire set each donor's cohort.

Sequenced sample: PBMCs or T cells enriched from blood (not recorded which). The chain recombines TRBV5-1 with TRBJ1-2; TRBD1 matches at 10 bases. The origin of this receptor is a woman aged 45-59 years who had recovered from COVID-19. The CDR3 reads CASSLRDRGIFYYGYTF. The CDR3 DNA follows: TGCGCCAGCAGCCTCCGGGACAGGGGAATCTTCTACTATGGCTACACCTTC.